This entry features one T cell receptor beta chain sequence. What it recognizes is unknown. CDR1 GTSNPN and CDR2 SVGIG come from the germline V gene (reference sequence). This CDR3 is 15 amino acids long. Between the trimmed V and J ends, which lost 3 bases and 7 bases, there was a span of 19 bases. This entry comes from a study of PD-L1 blockade in urothelial cancer. Across the study: Every 3 weeks, patients received intravenous atezolizumab 1,200 mg, beginning 2014. Study results and caveats: Lower pretreatment blood TCR clonality, under the median, predicted better survival, researchers reported.

Specified time point: peripheral blood 6 weeks after treatment start. Added to each PCR by spiking were synthetic TCR analog templates. The data were produced by immunoSEQ multiplex PCR, yet TCRdb's version contains in-frame clones alone and is incomplete. The sample consists of around 30,000 clones, around three quarters of them appearing once. The TCR was taken from a man in his 70s with urothelial cancer. Material: PBMCs, obtained around atezolizumab (anti-PD-L1) treatment. This sequence joins TRBV30 and TRBJ2-1; the D gene is possibly TRBD1 (7 bases). The CDR3, as DNA: TGTGCCTGGAGCAGGGGGGCTGGGACTTTAAATGAGCAGTTCTTC. Amino acids: CAWSRGAGTLNEQFF.